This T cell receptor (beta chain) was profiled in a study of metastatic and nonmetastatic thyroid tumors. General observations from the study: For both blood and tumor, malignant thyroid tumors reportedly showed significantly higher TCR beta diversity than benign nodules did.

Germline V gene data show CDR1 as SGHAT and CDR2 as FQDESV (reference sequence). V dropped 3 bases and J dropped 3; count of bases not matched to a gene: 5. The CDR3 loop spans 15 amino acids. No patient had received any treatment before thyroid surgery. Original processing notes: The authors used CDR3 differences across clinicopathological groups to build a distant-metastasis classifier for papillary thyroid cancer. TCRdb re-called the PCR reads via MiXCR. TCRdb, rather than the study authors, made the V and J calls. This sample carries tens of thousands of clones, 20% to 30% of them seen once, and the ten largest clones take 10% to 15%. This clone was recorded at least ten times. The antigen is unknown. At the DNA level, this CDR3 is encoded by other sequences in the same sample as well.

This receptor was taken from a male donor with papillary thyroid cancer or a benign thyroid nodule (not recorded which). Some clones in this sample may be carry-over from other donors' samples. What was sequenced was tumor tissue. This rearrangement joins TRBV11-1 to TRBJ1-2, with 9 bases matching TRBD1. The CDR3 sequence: CASSFWDREDYGYTF. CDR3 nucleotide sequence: TGTGCCAGCAGCTTTTGGGACAGGGAGGACTATGGCTACACCTTC.